A single sample gave rise to the 5 T cell receptor beta chains below, sequenced in a study of cytomegalovirus exposure and HLA in healthy donors. The PCR had 60 Vbeta and 13 Jbeta primers. Generated by immunoSEQ multiplex PCR, the TCRdb table keeps only in-frame clones and is missing some. The profile shows tens of thousands of clones, more than 60% of them singletons. Sequenced material: PBMCs. Source of these receptors: a man in his fifties or sixties in good health and CMV-seropositive.

This clone turned up a few times. V and J are TRBV4-1 and TRBJ1-3; weak D call: TRBD1 (5 bases). Trimming took 5 bases from V and 7 from J, leaving 15 bases between them. Germline V gives CDR1 MGHRA, CDR2 YSYEKL. CDR3 length: 14 amino acids. The CDR3 spells CASSSLRGWNTIYF. CDR3 nucleotides: TGCGCCAGCAGCTCTCTTAGGGGCTGGAACACCATATATTTT.

V usage is TRBV19 and J usage is TRBJ2-4; D possibly corresponds to TRBD1 (5 bases). Trimming removed 5 bases at V and 0 bases at J, with 14 bases between. The germline gives CDR1 LNHDA, CDR2 SQIVND (reference sequence). CDR3 length: 16 amino acids. CDR3 in DNA: TGTGCCAGTAGTGGCAGGGCGAGCTTAGCCAAAAACATTCAGTACTTC. This translates into CASSGRASLAKNIQYF.

Of note for this clone: One end of the junction does not line up with germline, which may come from a read error. The rearrangement uses TRBV4-2 and TRBJ2-1, with 11 bases lining up with TRBD2. The germline CDR1 and CDR2 sequences are LGHNA and YNFKEQ. The CDR3 loop spans 16 amino acids. The DNA for the CDR3 is TGTGTCAGCAGCCGAGAGGTAGCGGGAGGGTACAATGAGCAGTTCTTC. Protein sequence: CVSSREVAGGYNEQFF.

The rearrangement links TRBV23-1 to TRBJ2-5; possibly TRBD2 for D (5 bases). TRBV23-1 is flagged as an ORF with uncertain function. The V end was cut by 3 bases, the J end by 2 bases, with 10 bases between. CDR3 size: 14 residues. The CDR3 loop reads CASSHGLAQETQYF. CDR3 coding DNA: TGCGCCAGCAGTCATGGGCTAGCACAAGAGACCCAGTACTTC.

The chain recombines TRBV7-2 with TRBJ2-1, with 11 positions matching TRBD2. The CDR3 loop spans 15 amino acids. Germline V gene lookup returns CDR1 SGHTA and CDR2 FQGNSA. After removal of 5 bases from V and 6 bases from J, the junction contained 6 bases not matched to a gene. The CDR3 is CASSPAGTSGNEQFF. CDR3 coding DNA: TGTGCCAGCAGCCCAGCCGGGACTAGCGGCAATGAGCAGTTCTTC.